The next 15 T cell receptor beta chains were all read from a single sample in a study of T cells in Graves' hyperthyroidism and ophthalmopathy. RNA transcripts served as the template for amplifying TCR beta CDR3 regions. The TCR CDR3 first-round RT-PCR relied on the HTBI primer set. TCRdb used MiXCR to reprocess the multiplex PCR reads, holding one entry per CDR3 protein. This table holds about 620,000 distinct CDR3 sequences, around 16% found once. Sample: blood. All receptors derive from a woman in her twenties or thirties with Graves' hyperthyroidism.

This clonotype occurred many times. This rearrangement joins TRBV3-1 to TRBJ2-2; TRBD1 matches 7 bases. V lost 0 bases, J lost 6 bases, and 1 base stayed unmatched. The CDR3 contains 14 residues. CDR1 and CDR2 from the germline V gene are LGHDT and YNNKEL (reference sequence). The CDR3 region is CASSQDDRAGELFF. The CDR3 DNA follows: TGTGCCAGCAGCCAAGACGACAGGGCCGGGGAGCTGTTTTTT.

At least ten counts were recorded for this clonotype. This sequence joins TRBV2 and TRBJ2-5, with 7 bases fitting TRBD1. CDR1 is SNHLY and CDR2 is FYNNEI in the germline V gene. Trimming removed 6 bases from V and 4 bases from J; junction bases left unmatched: 14. The CDR3 covers 16 residues. The CDR3 coding sequence is TGTGCCAGCAGGGACCCGGACAGGCTTTTTCGAGAGACCCAGTACTTC. Its translation: CASRDPDRLFRETQYF.

The table lists this clonotype with many counts. The chain couples TRBV12-3 or TRBV12-4 to TRBJ2-1; 8 positions match TRBD1. J was trimmed by 10 bases and V by 6 bases; bases with no gene match: 11. There are 14 residues in the CDR3. The CDR3 bases are TGTGCCAGCAGCCCGGACAGGGTTGGCCTAGAGCAGTTCTTC. Its translation: CASSPDRVGLEQFF.

A note on this clonotype: Sequence at one end of the junction differs from germline and may be a read error. J is TRBJ1-2 and V is TRBV7-3, with TRBD1 matching over 10 bases. This CDR3 spans 17 amino acids. The germline gives CDR1 SGHTA, CDR2 FQGTGA. DNA of the CDR3: TGCGCCAGCAGCCAAGACCGGGACAGGGGAACTAACTATGGCTACACCTTC. It codes for CASSQDRDRGTNYGYTF.

This clonotype was picked up a small number of times. The chain uses TRBV3-1 and TRBJ2-2; 8 bases are shared with TRBD2. The V segment lost 2 bases and the J segment 2 bases; nucleotides outside the gene matches: 1. The CDR3 consists of 15 residues. Germline CDR1 and CDR2: LGHDT and YNNKEL (reference sequence). Written as DNA, the CDR3 is TGTGCCAGCAGCCAAAGCGGGAGTAACACCGGGGAGCTGTTTTTT. Translation gives CASSQSGSNTGELFF. The variable domain in full, completed from reference TRBV3-1 and TRBJ2-2, reads DTAVSQTPKYLVTQMGNDKSIKCEQNLGHDTMYWYKQDSKKFLKIMFSYNNKELIINETVPNRFSPKSPDKAHLNLHINSLELGDSAVYFCASSQSGSNTGELFFGEGSRLTVL.

This clonotype occurred many times. V is TRBV5-1 and J is TRBJ2-1, with D perhaps assigned TRBD1 or TRBD2 (6 bases each). CDR1 and CDR2 from the germline V gene are SGHRS and YFSETQ. Trimming shortened V by 0 bases and J by 9 bases, and 13 bases separated the two germline ends. CDR3 length: 14 amino acids. CDR3 amino acids: CASSLVWGALEQFF. CDR3 nucleotides: TGCGCCAGCAGCTTGGTTTGGGGGGCACTTGAGCAGTTCTTC.

This clonotype was detected a few times. A much bigger clone sits one base away, suggesting this may be a read error. The rearrangement uses TRBV19 and TRBJ2-2; tentative D call: TRBD1 (5 bases). CDR1 LNHDA and CDR2 SQIVND come from the germline V gene (reference sequence). Trimming shortened V by 2 bases and J by 5 bases, and 6 bases separated the two germline ends. The CDR3 is made up of 13 amino acids. The DNA of the CDR3 is TGTGCCAGTAGTATACAGGGTACCGGGGAGCTGTTTTTT. Its translation: CASSIQGTGELFF. The variable domain in full, completed from reference TRBV19 and TRBJ2-2, reads DGGITQSPKYLFRKEGQNVTLSCEQNLNHDAMYWYRQDPGQGLRLIYYSQIVNDFQKGDIAEGYSVSREKKESFPLTVTSAQKNPTAFYLCASSIQGTGELFFGEGSRLTVL.

This clonotype was observed at least ten times. The chain employs TRBV2 and TRBJ2-3, with D possibly TRBD2 on 6 matching bases. Trimming removed 1 base from V and 12 bases from J, with 20 bases in between. The CDR3 consists of 15 residues. Germline V gives CDR1 SNHLY, CDR2 FYNNEI. This CDR3 is CASSEDGRYAVFQYF. The CDR3 DNA reads as TGTGCCAGCAGTGAAGACGGGAGATACGCAGTATTTCAGTATTTT. Filled out from reference TRBV2 and TRBJ2-3, the complete variable domain reads EPEVTQTPSHQVTQMGQEVILRCVPISNHLYFYWYRQILGQKVEFLVSFYNNEISEKSEIFDDQFSVERPDGSNFTLKIRSTKLEDSAMYFCASSEDGRYAVFQYFGPGTRLTVL.

This clonotype has a count of ten or more. J is TRBJ1-1 and V is TRBV7-2; unclear D gene. V was pared by 5 bases and J by 1 base, with 20 bases between. The V gene's germline CDR1 is SGHTA and CDR2 FQGNSA. The CDR3 loop spans 17 amino acids. The chain's CDR3 is CASSLTPTYSRNTEAFF. DNA for the CDR3: TGTGCCAGCAGCCTCACACCGACCTACTCAAGGAACACTGAAGCTTTCTTT.

The chain employs TRBV2 and TRBJ1-4, with D perhaps TRBD1 (6 bases). The CDR3 extends over 16 amino acids. Germline values: CDR1 SNHLY, CDR2 FYNNEI. Trimming stripped 7 bases from V and 4 bases from J, with 19 bases between. CDR3 residues: CASTPVGGAYNEKLFF. Here the CDR3 DNA reads TGTGCCAGCACCCCCGTTGGGGGGGCTTATAATGAAAAACTGTTTTTT.

In its sample, this clonotype was seen many times. J is TRBJ1-2 and V is TRBV2, with 9 bases that match TRBD1. Germline V lookup: CDR1 SNHLY, CDR2 FYNNEI. V dropped 6 bases and J dropped 3; count of bases not matched to a gene: 8. This CDR3 comprises 15 residues. The CDR3 bases are TGTGCCAGCAGGAGCGGACAGGGGTGGGACTATGGCTACACCTTC. Protein: CASRSGQGWDYGYTF. Supplemented by reference TRBV2 and TRBJ1-2, the full variable domain reads EPEVTQTPSHQVTQMGQEVILRCVPISNHLYFYWYRQILGQKVEFLVSFYNNEISEKSEIFDDQFSVERPDGSNFTLKIRSTKLEDSAMYFCASRSGQGWDYGYTFGSGTRLTVV.

In the case of this clonotype: It may be a read error: a sequence one base away is much more abundant. The chain combines TRBV29-1 with TRBJ2-1; TRBD2 aligns across 9 bases. Looked up from germline, CDR1 is SQVTM and CDR2 is ANQGSEA. This CDR3 region has 13 residues. The CDR3 spells CGVAGTSFNEQFF. The CDR3 DNA reads as TGCGGCGTTGCGGGGACTAGCTTCAATGAGCAGTTCTTC.

The rearrangement joins TRBV27 to TRBJ1-4; possible D gene TRBD1, 5 bases. CDR1 and CDR2 from the germline V gene are MNHEY and SMNVEV (reference sequence). Trimming cost V 5 bases and J 4 bases, with 17 bases left between them. This CDR3 contains 16 residues. The CDR3 protein is CASSISSQGFNEKLFF. CDR3 bases: TGTGCCAGCAGTATCAGCTCGCAGGGATTTAATGAAAAACTGTTTTTT. The full variable domain, rest sourced from reference TRBV27 and TRBJ1-4, is EAQVTQNPRYLITVTGKKLTVTCSQNMNHEYMSWYRQDPGLGLRQIYYSMNVEVTDKGDVPEGYKVSRKEKRNFPLILESPSPNQTSLYFCASSISSQGFNEKLFFGSGTQLSVL.

This clonotype turned up a few times. The gene calls are TRBV3-1 and TRBJ2-1; either TRBD1 or TRBD2 may supply D (5 bases each). The CDR3 has 14 residues. CDR1 is LGHDT and CDR2 is YNNKEL in the germline V gene (reference sequence). Trimming removed 4 bases at V and 5 bases at J, with 12 bases between. The CDR3 sequence: CASSLWGTNNEQFF. CDR3 nucleotides: TGTGCCAGCAGCCTCTGGGGGACCAACAATGAGCAGTTCTTC.

Many counts were recorded for this clonotype. V gene TRBV11-3 combines with J gene TRBJ2-2; the D call may be TRBD1 or TRBD2 (6 bases each). V lost 3 bases, J lost 7 bases, and 15 bases lay in between. There are 15 residues in the CDR3. Germline V gives CDR1 SGHNT, CDR2 YENEEA. In DNA form, the CDR3 reads TGTGCCAGCAGCTTTTCGTCGGGGGCGGACGGGGAGCTGTTTTTT. Translating it yields CASSFSSGADGELFF.